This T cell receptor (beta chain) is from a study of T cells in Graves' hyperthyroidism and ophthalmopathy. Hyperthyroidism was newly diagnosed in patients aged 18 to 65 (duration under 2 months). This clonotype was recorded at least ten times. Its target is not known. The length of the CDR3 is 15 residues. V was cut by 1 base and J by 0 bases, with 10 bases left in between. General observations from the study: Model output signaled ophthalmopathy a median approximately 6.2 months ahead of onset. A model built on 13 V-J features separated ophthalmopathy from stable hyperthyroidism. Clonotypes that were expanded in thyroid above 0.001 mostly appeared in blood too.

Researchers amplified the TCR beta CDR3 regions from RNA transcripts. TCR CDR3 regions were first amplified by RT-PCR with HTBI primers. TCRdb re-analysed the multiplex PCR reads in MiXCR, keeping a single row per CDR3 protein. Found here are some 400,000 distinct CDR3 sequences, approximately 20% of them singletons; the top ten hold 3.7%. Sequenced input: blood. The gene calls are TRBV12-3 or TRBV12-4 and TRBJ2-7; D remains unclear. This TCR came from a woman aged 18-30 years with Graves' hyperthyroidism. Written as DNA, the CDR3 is TGTGCCAGCAGTTTAGAGGCCTTGAGCTCCTACGAGCAGTACTTC. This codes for CASSLEALSSYEQYF.